This T cell receptor beta chain was found in a study of T cell repertoires in cytomegalovirus infection. Overall study context: Selected CMV epitopes included recently identified HLA-C-restricted ones as well as well-studied HLA-B-restricted ones. Both CMV infection and a matching HLA type were indicated by public TCR beta signatures. Study findings and constraints: Individuals carrying CMV plus the relevant HLA were identified by cumulative frequency of public TCR beta families. HLA-C-restricted CMV clonotypes gave the most frequent clonotype in two of eight donors.

Trimming removed 10 bases from V and 2 bases from J, with 17 bases in between. Germline CDR1 and CDR2: LNHDA and SQIVND (reference sequence). The CDR3 covers 14 residues. TCRdb re-called the reads through MiXCR, storing one row per CDR3 protein. The table records approximately 910,000 distinct CDR3 sequences, 25% to 40% of them present only once. This clonotype came up once. Its matching antigen is unknown. The source is a human donor in good health (CMV status not recorded). Some clones in this sample may be carry-over from other donors' samples. The sequencing here drew on cultured CD8+ T cells from PBMCs, taken from culture after CMV antigen stimulation. The rearrangement uses TRBV19 and TRBJ2-5; possible D gene TRBD2, 6 bases. CDR3 amino acids: CANPSRLAQETQYF. CDR3 bases: TGTGCCAACCCGTCCAGGCTAGCGCAAGAGACCCAGTACTTC. Based on the CDR3 plus reference TRBV19 and TRBJ2-5, the full variable domain is DGGITQSPKYLFRKEGQNVTLSCEQNLNHDAMYWYRQDPGQGLRLIYYSQIVNDFQKGDIAEGYSVSREKKESFPLTVTSAQKNPTAFYLCANPSRLAQETQYFGPGTRLLVL.